The entry below gives a single T cell receptor (beta chain) sequence along with its context. This sample was included in a study of T cell responses to AZD1222 COVID-19 vaccine. Method: immunoSEQ multiplex PCR; TCRdb's copy keeps in-frame clones and lacks some. In the table there are 120,000 to 150,000 clones, around 91% of which are singletons. CDR3 length: 16 amino acids. The V gene lost 5 bases and the J gene lost 0 bases, with 14 bases spanning the gap. Germline lookup yields CDR1 SGHAT and CDR2 FQNNGV. The TCR sequence derives from an adult in good health. J is TRBJ2-1 and V is TRBV11-2; D unclear. The source was peripheral blood, collected on day 0 of AZD1222 vaccination. CDR3 DNA: TGTGCCAGCAGCCCTAGGGTAACTACCTCCTACAATGAGCAGTTCTTC. Translated, it gives CASSPRVTTSYNEQFF.